Presented here are 2 T cell receptor beta chains from one specimen sequenced in a study of blood T cell repertoires in COVID-19. Libraries were prepared by immunoSEQ multiplex PCR; TCRdb keeps only in-frame clonotypes and omits some of them. The repertoire holds about 170,000 clones, 85% seen once, with around 8% in the top ten. Sequencing was done on a sample of peripheral blood. The receptors were sampled from a woman aged 80 or over with COVID-19, enrolled during active disease.

The chain links TRBV5-1 to TRBJ1-3; 11 bases are shared with TRBD1. This CDR3 has 13 amino acids. The V gene's germline CDR1 is SGHRS and CDR2 YFSETQ. Unmatched junction bases numbered 2, after V lost 5 bases and J lost 7 bases. The CDR3 region has the DNA TGCGCCAGCAGTGGACAGGGGGCCAACACCATATATTTT. It encodes CASSGQGANTIYF.

The genes are TRBV6-1 and TRBJ1-1; D gene unclear. V was cut by 2 bases and J by 4 bases, with 14 bases left in between. CDR3 size: 15 residues. The germline CDR1 and CDR2 sequences are MNHNS and SASEGT. The CDR3 reads CASSELLGRATEAFF. CDR3 nucleotides: TGTGCCAGCAGTGAACTTCTGGGGAGGGCCACTGAAGCTTTCTTT.